This TCR beta chain was captured in a study of Graves' ophthalmopathy and Graves' hyperthyroidism. The overall study: Before any treatment, peripheral blood was taken at the initial diagnosis. Study-level points and caveats: Clonotypes were expanded in thyroid at above 0.001 frequency, and most also appeared in blood.

As the template, RNA transcripts were used to amplify TCR beta CDR3 regions. Following a first-round RT-PCR that used HTBI primers, a second-round multiplex PCR was carried out. TCRdb re-called the multiplex PCR reads with MiXCR, one entry per CDR3 protein. This sample has around 170,000 distinct CDR3 sequences; roughly 37% occur once, and the top ten carry around 5.8%. With respect to this clonotype: Its antigen remains unidentified.

The CDR3 consists of 17 residues. CDR1 is MNHEY and CDR2 is SVGEGT in the germline V gene. V lost 5 bases to trimming and J lost 2 bases, with 18 bases between them. This sequence joins TRBV6-2 or TRBV6-3 and TRBJ2-2, with D hard to call. The sample comprised peripheral blood. This TCR was sampled from a woman in her thirties or forties with Graves' ophthalmopathy. The DNA for the CDR3 is TGTGCCAGCAGTCGCCATCGCAGGCAGTCTAACACCGGGGAGCTGTTTTTT. Protein: CASSRHRRQSNTGELFF.